This TCR beta chain was sequenced for a study of T cells in localized non-small cell lung cancer. Only in-frame clones appear in the TCRdb table, and some are missing; sequencing was by immunoSEQ multiplex PCR. Of tens of thousands of clones listed, about nine tenths are singletons. The length of the CDR3 is 15 residues. With 2 bases removed from V and 4 bases from J, the gap between germline ends came to 12 bases. The germline CDR1 and CDR2 sequences are SGHAT and FQNNGV. The receptor was isolated from a woman aged 35 to 70 with stage I lung adenocarcinoma. This specimen consisted of peripheral blood, obtained before any cancer treatment. The J gene is TRBJ1-3, the V gene TRBV11-2; no clear D. DNA of the CDR3: TGTGCCAGCAGCTTAAATTTGGCCGACGGAAACACCATATATTTT. Amino acid sequence: CASSLNLADGNTIYF.